The next 9 T cell receptor beta chains were all read from a single sample in a study of cytomegalovirus exposure and HLA in healthy donors. Repertoires were generated with immunoSEQ multiplex PCR, while TCRdb's copy carries only in-frame clones and drops some. The sample holds roughly 150,000 clones, around 81% seen once. Sequencing was done on a sample of PBMCs. The receptors originated from a man aged 30 to 45 in good health and CMV-seropositive.

The V call is TRBV12-5, the J call TRBJ1-4; the D is unclear. This CDR3 has 14 amino acids. The V end was cut by 3 bases, the J end by 3 bases, with 8 bases between. Germline CDR1 is LGHNT and CDR2 is FRNRAP. As DNA, the CDR3 is TGTGCTAGTGGTTTAGCGGGATCTAATGAAAAACTGTTTTTT. Translation: CASGLAGSNEKLFF.

The rearrangement uses TRBV7-2 and TRBJ1-1; 7 positions agree with TRBD1. With V trimmed by 6 bases and J by 0 bases, 10 bases remained unmatched. The CDR3 totals 16 residues. Germline V gene data show CDR1 as SGHTA and CDR2 as FQGNSA. This chain's CDR3 is CASSPRQGRMNTEAFF. The CDR3 DNA sequence: TGTGCCAGCAGTCCGAGACAGGGCCGAATGAACACTGAAGCTTTCTTT.

The V call is TRBV6-6, the J call TRBJ1-5; D gene ambiguous. The CDR3 runs 14 residues. The germline CDR1 and CDR2 sequences are MNHNY and SVGAGI (reference sequence). Trimming took 3 bases from V and 7 from J, leaving 13 bases between them. The CDR3 DNA reads TGTGCCAGCAGTTATTTCGGGGTTGAGCAGCCCCAGCATTTT. Protein: CASSYFGVEQPQHF.

The chain combines TRBV19 with TRBJ2-2; 12 bases line up with TRBD1. The CDR3 is 16 residues long. Per germline, CDR1 LNHDA and CDR2 SQIVND (reference sequence). The V segment lost 5 bases and the J segment 6 bases; nucleotides outside the gene matches: 7. The CDR3 coding sequence is TGTGCCAGTAGTCAGGGGACAGGGGGCGCCGCCGGGGAGCTGTTTTTT. Translated: CASSQGTGGAAGELFF.

This clone was recorded once. The chain carries TRBV9 and TRBJ2-1; 10 positions match TRBD2. The J segment lost 0 bases and the V segment lost 0 bases, leaving 6 bases of the junction unmatched. Per germline, CDR1 SGDLS and CDR2 YYNGEE. This CDR3 region has 18 residues. CDR3 sequence reads: CASSVVAGGPSSYNEQFF. The CDR3 DNA reads TGTGCCAGCAGCGTAGTAGCGGGGGGCCCCAGCTCCTACAATGAGCAGTTCTTC. The full variable domain, completed using reference TRBV9 and TRBJ2-1, is DSGVTQTPKHLITATGQRVTLRCSPRSGDLSVYWYQQSLDQGLQFLIQYYNGEERAKGNILERFSAQQFPDLHSELNLSSLELGDSALYFCASSVVAGGPSSYNEQFFGPGTRLTVL.

This clone has a handful of counts. The same CDR3 is also encoded by other DNA sequences in this sample. The rearrangement links TRBV7-9 to TRBJ1-2; D call uncertain. The V and J ends lost 1 base and 4 bases respectively, with 7 bases between them. The length of the CDR3 is 13 residues. Germline V lookup: CDR1 SEHNR, CDR2 FQNEAQ (reference sequence). DNA for the CDR3: TGTGCCAGCAGCTTAGATGGCGGCTATGGCTACACCTTC. Its protein is CASSLDGGYGYTF. The variable domain in full, with the rest retrieved from reference TRBV7-9 and TRBJ1-2, is DTGVSQNPRHKITKRGQNVTFRCDPISEHNRLYWYRQTLGQGPEFLTYFQNEAQLEKSRLLSDRFSAERPKGSFSTLEIQRTEQGDSAMYLCASSLDGGYGYTFGSGTRLTVV.

This clone was seen once. The gene calls are TRBV6-1 and TRBJ2-7; 7 bases are a match to TRBD2. V shed 5 bases, J shed 2 bases, and the junction held 6 bases outside the gene matches. There are 14 residues in the CDR3. CDR1 and CDR2 (germline): MNHNS, SASEGT. CDR3 protein: CASSSRGTAYEQYF. The CDR3 DNA is TGTGCCAGCAGTTCGCGGGGGACCGCCTACGAGCAGTACTTC.

The chain uses TRBV19 and TRBJ1-5; 10 bases line up with TRBD1. Per the germline V gene, CDR1 is LNHDA and CDR2 is SQIVND (reference sequence). Trimming cost V 9 bases and J 7 bases; bases outside gene matches: 6. This CDR3 comprises 13 residues. The CDR3 is CASSGTGAQPQHF. The CDR3 bases are TGTGCCAGCAGCGGGACAGGGGCCCAGCCCCAGCATTTT.

Only a few counts were recorded for this clone. The rearrangement joins TRBV7-9 to TRBJ1-4; D is unclear. The V end was cut by 2 bases, the J end by 3 bases, with 10 bases between. The CDR3 spans 15 residues. CDR1 is SEHNR and CDR2 is FQNEAQ in the germline V gene (reference sequence). The CDR3 region is CASSLTWEANEKLFF. The CDR3, as DNA: TGTGCCAGCAGCTTAACGTGGGAGGCTAATGAAAAACTGTTTTTT.